The clone carrying this T cell receptor (beta chain) was counted ten times or more. What it recognizes is unknown. Libraries of TCR beta came from iRepertoire HTBI primers plus Arm-PCR of CDR3 regions. Via MiXCR, TCRdb re-called the multiplex PCR reads, giving one row per CDR3 protein. Of 400,000 to 500,000 distinct CDR3 sequences detected, roughly a fifth appear once; the ten largest clones hold roughly an eighth. V was pared by 1 base and J by 6 bases, with 5 bases of the junction left unmatched. The CDR3 extends over 16 amino acids. The time point: persistent/refractory GD, antithyroid drugs over 5 years with positive TRAb. The TCR library used RNA extracted from PBMCs. This sample was taken from a study of regulatory T cells in long-lasting Graves disease. Study details: The term persistent Graves' disease signified upward of 5 years on antithyroid drugs with positive TSH receptor antibodies. Study-wide points: Persistent Graves' patients showed reduced TCR diversity versus newly diagnosed patients.

J is TRBJ2-1 and V is TRBV12-3 or TRBV12-4; 11 bases match TRBD2. The sequence came from a female donor with Graves disease. The specimen comprised peripheral blood mononuclear cells (PBMCs), sampled when the disease was refractory, from a patient treated with antithyroid drugs. CDR3 sequence (DNA): TGTGCCAGCAGTTTAGTAGCGGGAGGGCCCAGCAATGAGCAGTTCTTC. This sequence encodes CASSLVAGGPSNEQFF.